The rows below give T cell receptor beta chains drawn from one sample of a study of CD8+ T cells in alopecia areata. Clones were read by immunoSEQ multiplex PCR, and TCRdb kept only the in-frame ones, dropping some. The table records about 160,000 clones, 75% to 90% of them present only once. The sequences come from CD8+ T cells sorted from blood, collected at week 0. Receptor source: a human donor with alopecia areata. CDR3s include the opening cysteine and the closing phenylalanine or tryptophan. A D gene is named only where the DNA matches it firmly. Clone size is shown for a subset of rows, as once, few, many or a class of expanded clone.

CDR3 protein: CASSVGTGGSYEQYF
CDR3 DNA: TGTGCCAGCAGCGTAGGTACAGGGGGCTCCTACGAGCAGTACTTC
clone size: NA
J gene: TRBJ2-7
V gene: TRBV9
D gene: TRBD1

CDR3 protein: CASSKQNRDAYEQYF
CDR3 DNA: TGTGCCAGTAGTAAACAAAACCGGGACGCCTACGAGCAGTACTTC
clone size: NA
J gene: TRBJ2-7
V gene: TRBV19
D gene: NA

CDR3 protein: CASSEGYLIPDSEQYF
CDR3 DNA: TGTGCCAGCAGTGAAGGGTATCTGATACCAGACTCCGAGCAGTACTTC
clone size: NA
J gene: TRBJ2-7
V gene: TRBV6-1
D gene: NA

CDR3 protein: CASSIWTGNNQPQHF
CDR3 DNA: TGTGCCAGTAGTATTTGGACAGGGAACAATCAGCCCCAGCATTTT
clone size: NA
J gene: TRBJ1-5
V gene: TRBV19
D gene: TRBD1

CDR3 protein: CASSVAWTNYGYTF
CDR3 DNA: TGTGCCAGCAGCGTAGCATGGACAAACTATGGCTACACCTTC
clone size: NA
J gene: TRBJ1-2
V gene: TRBV9
D gene: NA

CDR3 protein: CASSQERGIDEQYF
CDR3 DNA: TGCGCCAGCAGCCAAGAGCGAGGGATCGACGAGCAGTACTTC
clone size: NA
J gene: TRBJ2-7
V gene: TRBV4-1
D gene: NA

CDR3 protein: CAWGTGYGYTF
CDR3 DNA: TGTGCCTGGGGGACAGGCTATGGCTACACCTTC
clone size: NA
J gene: TRBJ1-2
V gene: TRBV30
D gene: TRBD1

CDR3 protein: CASSGDSNQPQHF
CDR3 DNA: TGTGCCAGCAGTGGGGATAGCAATCAGCCCCAGCATTTT
clone size: NA
J gene: TRBJ1-5
V gene: TRBV6-1
D gene: NA

CDR3 protein: CASSPKGTGHYEQYF
CDR3 DNA: TGTGCCAGCAGCCCCAAGGGGACAGGACACTACGAGCAGTACTTC
clone size: once
J gene: TRBJ2-7
V gene: TRBV7-9
D gene: TRBD1

CDR3 protein: CSVEDPGQDRGTEAFF
CDR3 DNA: TGCAGCGTTGAAGATCCGGGACAGGACAGGGGGACTGAAGCTTTCTTT
clone size: NA
J gene: TRBJ1-1
V gene: TRBV29-1
D gene: TRBD1

CDR3 protein: CASSEGVALTYEQYF
CDR3 DNA: TGTGCCAGCAGTGAAGGGGTGGCATTAACCTACGAGCAGTACTTC
clone size: NA
J gene: TRBJ2-7
V gene: TRBV6-1
D gene: NA

CDR3 protein: CASSLDGVGTSGTQYF
CDR3 DNA: TGTGCCAGCAGCTTAGATGGTGTGGGGACCTCGGGTACGCAGTATTTT
clone size: NA
J gene: TRBJ2-3
V gene: TRBV11-3
D gene: NA

CDR3 protein: CASSVPRVPPHF
CDR3 DNA: TGTGCCAGCAGCGTTCCGAGAGTGCCCCCCCACTTC
clone size: once
J gene: TRBJ1-2
V gene: TRBV9
D gene: NA

CDR3 protein: CASSFRQGGETQYF
CDR3 DNA: TGTGCCAGCAGTTTCCGACAGGGTGGGGAGACCCAGTACTTC
clone size: few
J gene: TRBJ2-5
V gene: TRBV27
D gene: TRBD1

CDR3 protein: CASNPDRGRNTEAFF
CDR3 DNA: TGCGCCAGCAATCCGGACAGGGGGCGGAACACTGAAGCTTTCTTT
clone size: NA
J gene: TRBJ1-1
V gene: TRBV10-2
D gene: TRBD1

CDR3 protein: CASSPLLRGTEAFF
CDR3 DNA: TGTGCCAGCAGTCCGCTCCTCCGAGGCACTGAAGCTTTCTTT
clone size: once
J gene: TRBJ1-1
V gene: TRBV27
D gene: NA

CDR3 protein: CAWDLAGGGTDTQYF
CDR3 DNA: TGTGCCTGGGATCTAGCGGGGGGCGGCACAGATACGCAGTATTTT
clone size: NA
J gene: TRBJ2-3
V gene: TRBV30
D gene: TRBD2

CDR3 protein: CAWTQLGNEQFF
CDR3 DNA: TGTGCCTGGACCCAACTAGGCAATGAGCAGTTCTTC
clone size: few
J gene: TRBJ2-1
V gene: TRBV30
D gene: NA

CDR3 protein: CASVEETRGDEQFF
CDR3 DNA: TGTGCTAGTGTTGAAGAGACTCGGGGGGATGAGCAGTTCTTC
clone size: NA
J gene: TRBJ2-1
V gene: TRBV12-5
D gene: TRBD2

CDR3 protein: CASSLIAGENIQYF
CDR3 DNA: TGTGCCAGCAGCTTGATAGCGGGAGAAAACATTCAGTACTTC
clone size: NA
J gene: TRBJ2-4
V gene: TRBV11-2
D gene: TRBD2

CDR3 protein: CASSLVRFNEQFF
CDR3 DNA: TGTGCCAGCAGCTTAGTCCGTTTCAATGAGCAGTTCTTC
clone size: NA
J gene: TRBJ2-1
V gene: TRBV13
D gene: NA

CDR3 protein: CASSEARDPRDTQYF
CDR3 DNA: TGTGCCAGCAGTGAAGCGCGGGATCCACGAGATACGCAGTATTTT
clone size: NA
J gene: TRBJ2-3
V gene: TRBV6-1
D gene: NA

CDR3 protein: CSAPIENEAFF
CDR3 DNA: TGCAGTGCTCCCATCGAAAATGAAGCTTTCTTT
clone size: NA
J gene: TRBJ1-1
V gene: TRBV20-1
D gene: NA

CDR3 protein: CASSYTNEQFF
CDR3 DNA: TGTGCCAGCAGTTACACCAATGAGCAGTTCTTC
clone size: NA
J gene: TRBJ2-1
V gene: TRBV6-5
D gene: NA

CDR3 protein: CSATGQRGEQFF
CDR3 DNA: TGCAGCGCGACAGGGCAGAGGGGTGAGCAGTTCTTC
clone size: NA
J gene: TRBJ2-1
V gene: TRBV29-1
D gene: TRBD1

CDR3 protein: CSVIGYEQFF
CDR3 DNA: TGCAGCGTTATCGGGTATGAGCAGTTCTTC
clone size: once
J gene: TRBJ2-1
V gene: TRBV29-1
D gene: NA

CDR3 protein: CASSAPGGGWETQYF
CDR3 DNA: TGTGCCAGCAGCGCCCCTGGAGGGGGCTGGGAGACCCAGTACTTC
clone size: NA
J gene: TRBJ2-5
V gene: TRBV7-8
D gene: NA

CDR3 protein: CAWSVEASYNEQFF
CDR3 DNA: TGTGCCTGGAGTGTAGAGGCCTCCTACAATGAGCAGTTCTTC
clone size: NA
J gene: TRBJ2-1
V gene: TRBV30
D gene: NA

CDR3 protein: CASSLGGAALYYEQYF
CDR3 DNA: TGCGCCAGCAGCTTGGGGGGGGCCGCCCTTTACTACGAGCAGTACTTC
clone size: NA
J gene: TRBJ2-7
V gene: TRBV5-1
D gene: NA

CDR3 protein: CASSYGQGRSEQYF
CDR3 DNA: TGCGCCAGCAGCTACGGACAGGGGAGAAGCGAGCAGTACTTC
clone size: NA
J gene: TRBJ2-7
V gene: TRBV5-1
D gene: TRBD1

CDR3 protein: CASRQGAGELFF
CDR3 DNA: TGTGCCAGTCGACAGGGCGCCGGGGAGCTGTTTTTT
clone size: NA
J gene: TRBJ2-2
V gene: TRBV19
D gene: TRBD1

CDR3 protein: CASTTGANVLTF
CDR3 DNA: TGTGCCAGCACAACTGGGGCCAACGTCCTGACTTTC
clone size: NA
J gene: TRBJ2-6
V gene: TRBV13
D gene: NA

CDR3 protein: CASSQSATGTTDTQYF
CDR3 DNA: TGCGCCAGCAGTCAATCGGCGACGGGGACCACAGATACGCAGTATTTT
clone size: NA
J gene: TRBJ2-3
V gene: TRBV23-1
D gene: NA

CDR3 protein: CASSQIMGANTEAFF
CDR3 DNA: TGTGCCAGCAGCCAGATAATGGGGGCGAACACTGAAGCTTTCTTT
clone size: NA
J gene: TRBJ1-1
V gene: TRBV14
D gene: NA

CDR3 protein: CASSFRDEQYF
CDR3 DNA: TGTGCCAGCAGTTTTCGAGACGAGCAGTACTTC
clone size: NA
J gene: TRBJ2-7
V gene: TRBV27
D gene: NA

CDR3 protein: CASSETGLNEQYF
CDR3 DNA: TGTGCCAGCAGCGAGACAGGGTTGAACGAGCAGTACTTC
clone size: NA
J gene: TRBJ2-7
V gene: TRBV27
D gene: TRBD1

CDR3 protein: CASIAPGQGNIQYF
CDR3 DNA: TGTGCCAGCATCGCTCCAGGGCAGGGAAACATTCAGTACTTC
clone size: NA
J gene: TRBJ2-4
V gene: TRBV27
D gene: NA

CDR3 protein: CSVFEELSEKLFF
CDR3 DNA: TGCAGCGTTTTCGAGGAGTTGAGTGAAAAACTGTTTTTT
clone size: NA
J gene: TRBJ1-4
V gene: TRBV29-1
D gene: NA

CDR3 protein: CASSYLPRGQAGEAFF
CDR3 DNA: TGTGCCAGCAGTTACCTCCCAAGAGGGCAGGCGGGTGAAGCTTTCTTT
clone size: NA
J gene: TRBJ1-1
V gene: TRBV6-5
D gene: NA

CDR3 protein: CASSTIMGQGNYGYTF
CDR3 DNA: TGTGCCAGTAGCACCATCATGGGGCAGGGGAACTATGGCTACACCTTC
clone size: NA
J gene: TRBJ1-2
V gene: TRBV19
D gene: NA

CDR3 protein: CASRTGSGELFF
CDR3 DNA: TGTGCCAGCAGGACAGGGTCCGGGGAGCTGTTTTTT
clone size: NA
J gene: TRBJ2-2
V gene: TRBV6-5
D gene: TRBD1

CDR3 protein: CSVETQGRSTEAFF
CDR3 DNA: TGCAGCGTCGAGACTCAGGGGAGAAGTACTGAAGCTTTCTTT
clone size: once
J gene: TRBJ1-1
V gene: TRBV29-1
D gene: NA

CDR3 protein: CAAGGDSNQPQHF
CDR3 DNA: TGTGCCGCCGGGGGGGACAGCAATCAGCCCCAGCATTTT
clone size: NA
J gene: TRBJ1-5
V gene: TRBV10-3
D gene: NA

CDR3 protein: CASSESQGDTEAFF
CDR3 DNA: TGTGCCAGCAGTGAAAGCCAGGGTGACACTGAAGCTTTCTTT
clone size: NA
J gene: TRBJ1-1
V gene: TRBV2
D gene: NA

CDR3 protein: CSVESPQPATDTQYF
CDR3 DNA: TGCAGCGTTGAATCTCCACAGCCGGCCACAGATACGCAGTATTTT
clone size: NA
J gene: TRBJ2-3
V gene: TRBV29-1
D gene: NA